Listed here are 10 T cell receptor beta chains from one sample, sequenced in a study of blood T cell repertoires in COVID-19. Sequencing used immunoSEQ multiplex PCR; TCRdb keeps in-frame clones, though not all of them. The data show 200,000 to 250,000 clones, 86% seen once. Sequencing was done on a sample of peripheral blood. The receptors shown here come from an elderly man with acute or convalescent COVID-19.

The rearrangement joins TRBV6-6 to TRBJ1-5; 11 bases align to TRBD1. V dropped 5 bases and J dropped 2; count of bases not matched to a gene: 14. The CDR3 is made up of 19 amino acids. CDR1 is MNHNY and CDR2 is SVGAGI in the germline V gene (reference sequence). Here the CDR3 DNA reads TGTGCCAGCAGTCCCCGGAGGGGGACAGGGGGAGTCGGCAATCAGCCCCAGCATTTT. Encoded protein: CASSPRRGTGGVGNQPQHF.

The chain uses TRBV11-3 and TRBJ2-4, with 10 bases matching TRBD1. This CDR3 is built from 22 residues. Per germline, CDR1 SGHNT and CDR2 YENEEA. V trimming: 0 bases; J trimming: 0 bases; junction bases outside the gene matches: 17. CDR3 residues: CASSLEGTGASRDLVAKNIQYF. Written as DNA, the CDR3 is TGTGCCAGCAGCTTAGAGGGGACAGGGGCGTCCAGAGACCTCGTAGCCAAAAACATTCAGTACTTC.

CDR3 sequence reads: CASSKGQGVHGYTF. The DNA for the CDR3 is TGTGCCAGCAGCAAGGGACAGGGAGTCCATGGCTACACCTTC. The chain recombines TRBV7-9 with TRBJ1-2, with 9 bases identical to TRBD1. The CDR3 runs to 14 residues. V was pared by 5 bases and J by 6 bases, with 7 bases of the junction left unmatched. The V gene's germline CDR1 is SEHNR and CDR2 FQNEAQ (reference sequence).

This chain connects TRBV5-1 to TRBJ2-5; maybe TRBD1 (5 bases). This CDR3 spans 15 amino acids. Germline V gene lookup returns CDR1 SGHRS and CDR2 YFSETQ. Between the trimmed V and J ends, which lost 0 bases and 5 bases, there was a span of 14 bases. CDR3 nucleotide sequence: TGCGCCAGCAGCTTGGCCGTCAGGGCACCGGAGACCCAGTACTTC. It codes for CASSLAVRAPETQYF.

The chain carries TRBV29-1 and TRBJ1-4; 9 positions agree with TRBD1. J gave up 7 bases and V 6 bases, and 6 bases lay outside the gene matches. The CDR3 sequence is 13 residues long. Germline V gene lookup returns CDR1 SQVTM and CDR2 ANQGSEA. CDR3 region: CSVRQGGFEKLFF. CDR3 nucleotides: TGCAGCGTCCGACAGGGGGGCTTTGAAAAACTGTTTTTT.

V is TRBV9 and J is TRBJ2-5; 8 bases are shared with TRBD1. The trim removed 4 bases at V and 5 bases at J, leaving 10 bases unmatched. This CDR3 has 15 residues. The germline V gene encodes CDR1 SGDLS and CDR2 YYNGEE. The CDR3 DNA follows: TGTGCCAGCAGCCTGAGACAGGGGTCTACGGAGACCCAGTACTTC. Its protein product is CASSLRQGSTETQYF. Full variable domain (missing parts from reference TRBV9 and TRBJ2-5): DSGVTQTPKHLITATGQRVTLRCSPRSGDLSVYWYQQSLDQGLQFLIQYYNGEERAKGNILERFSAQQFPDLHSELNLSSLELGDSALYFCASSLRQGSTETQYFGPGTRLLVL.

CDR3 DNA: TGTGCCAGCAGCCTCGGGGTGGACACCGGGGAGCTGTTTTTT. It specifies CASSLGVDTGELFF. The chain couples TRBV11-2 to TRBJ2-2; maybe TRBD2 (5 bases). V was clipped by 5 bases and J by 3 bases, with 10 bases between them. Germline loops: CDR1 SGHAT, CDR2 FQNNGV. The CDR3 has 14 residues.

This sequence joins TRBV9 and TRBJ1-1, with TRBD1 as a possible D gene (6 bases). Germline CDR1 is SGDLS and CDR2 is YYNGEE. The CDR3 totals 15 residues. The V end lost 3 bases, the J end lost 4 bases, and 16 bases lay between the germline ends. For the CDR3, the DNA is TGTGCCAGCAGCGGATACAGGGAATTGGGCACTGAAGCTTTCTTT. Protein product: CASSGYRELGTEAFF.

The rearrangement joins TRBV7-2 to TRBJ2-4, with D uncertain. In germline, CDR1 is SGHTA, CDR2 FQGNSA. This CDR3 contains 15 residues. V dropped 1 base and J dropped 0 bases, with 7 bases sitting between them. CDR3 amino acids: CASSLERLAKNIQYF. Written as DNA, the CDR3 is TGTGCCAGCAGCTTAGAGAGACTAGCCAAAAACATTCAGTACTTC.

The chain couples TRBV19 to TRBJ1-5; D remains unclear. V lost 6 bases to trimming and J lost 6 bases, with 18 bases between them. Germline V gene sequence: CDR1 LNHDA, CDR2 SQIVND (reference sequence). This CDR3 contains 15 residues. As DNA, the CDR3 is TGTGCCAGTAGCCTCGGAGGTAGGCTGGGTCAGCCCCAGCATTTT. Protein: CASSLGGRLGQPQHF.